Given below is one T cell receptor beta chain in context. In germline, CDR1 is MNHEY, CDR2 SVGAGI. Trimming pared 2 bases from V and 2 bases from J, leaving 13 bases between. CDR3 length: 16 residues. MiXCR, applied by TCRdb to the 5' RACE reads, yields one record per CDR3 protein. The sample yields 560,000 or so distinct CDR3 sequences, approximately 15% seen once. The data stem from a study of T-cell memory formation after mild COVID-19. This clonotype was obtained from an adult woman who had mild COVID-19 (a few samples of this study predate the infection). Cell type and time point are not known. J is TRBJ2-1 and V is TRBV6-5; D possibly corresponds to TRBD1 (6 bases). The sequenced sample consisted of PBMCs or a T cell subset sorted from them (not recorded which). CDR3 loop: CASSYTSGGAYNEQFF. CDR3 coding DNA: TGTGCCAGCAGTTACACTTCTGGGGGCGCCTACAATGAGCAGTTCTTC.